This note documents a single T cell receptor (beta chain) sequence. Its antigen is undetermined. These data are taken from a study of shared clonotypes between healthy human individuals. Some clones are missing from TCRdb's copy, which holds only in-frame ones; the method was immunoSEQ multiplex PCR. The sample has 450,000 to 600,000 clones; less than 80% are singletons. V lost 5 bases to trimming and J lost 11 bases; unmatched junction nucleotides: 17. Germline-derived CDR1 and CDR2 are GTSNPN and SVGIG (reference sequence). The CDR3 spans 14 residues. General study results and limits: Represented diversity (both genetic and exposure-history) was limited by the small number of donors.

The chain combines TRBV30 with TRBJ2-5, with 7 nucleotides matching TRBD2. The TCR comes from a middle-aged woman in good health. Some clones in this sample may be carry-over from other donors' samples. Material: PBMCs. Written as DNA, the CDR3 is TGTGCCTGGTCGCTAGGCGGCGGGAGTTGGGAGCAGTACTTC. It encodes CAWSLGGGSWEQYF.